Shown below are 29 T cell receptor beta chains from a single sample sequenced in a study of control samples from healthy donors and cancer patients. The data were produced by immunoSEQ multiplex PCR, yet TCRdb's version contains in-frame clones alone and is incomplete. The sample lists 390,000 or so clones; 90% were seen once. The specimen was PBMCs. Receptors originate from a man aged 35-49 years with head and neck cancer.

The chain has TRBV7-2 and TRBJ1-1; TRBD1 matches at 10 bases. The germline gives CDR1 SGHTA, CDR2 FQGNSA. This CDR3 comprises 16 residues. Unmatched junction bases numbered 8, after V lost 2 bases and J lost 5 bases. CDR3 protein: CASSLFPGQGHTEAFF. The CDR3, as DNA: TGTGCCAGCAGCTTATTTCCGGGACAGGGGCATACTGAAGCTTTCTTT.

CDR3: CASSRRLDQETQYF. CDR3 coding DNA: TGCGCCAGCAGCCGACGACTAGACCAAGAGACCCAGTACTTC. The V and J genes are TRBV5-1 and TRBJ2-5, with TRBD2 as a possible D gene (6 bases). CDR3 length equals 14 residues. Per germline, CDR1 SGHRS and CDR2 YFSETQ. The V end lost 4 bases, the J end lost 0 bases, and 10 bases lay between the germline ends. Supplemented by reference TRBV5-1 and TRBJ2-5, the full variable domain reads KAGVTQTPRYLIKTRGQQVTLSCSPISGHRSVSWYQQTPGQGLQFLFEYFSETQRNKGNFPGRFSGRQFSNSRSEMNVSTLELGDSALYLCASSRRLDQETQYFGPGTRLLVL.

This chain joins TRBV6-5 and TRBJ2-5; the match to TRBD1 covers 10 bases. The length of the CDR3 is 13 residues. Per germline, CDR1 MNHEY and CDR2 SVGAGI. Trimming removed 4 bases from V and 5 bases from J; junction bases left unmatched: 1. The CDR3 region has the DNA TGTGCCAGCAGTTGGGGACAGGGGGAGACCCAGTACTTC. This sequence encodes CASSWGQGETQYF.

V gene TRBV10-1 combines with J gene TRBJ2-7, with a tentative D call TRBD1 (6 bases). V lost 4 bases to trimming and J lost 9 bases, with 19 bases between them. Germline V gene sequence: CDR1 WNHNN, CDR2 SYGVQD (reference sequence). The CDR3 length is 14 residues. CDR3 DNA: TGCGCCAGCAGTGGTCGGACAGATCTAGCCATGCAGTACTTC. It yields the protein CASSGRTDLAMQYF.

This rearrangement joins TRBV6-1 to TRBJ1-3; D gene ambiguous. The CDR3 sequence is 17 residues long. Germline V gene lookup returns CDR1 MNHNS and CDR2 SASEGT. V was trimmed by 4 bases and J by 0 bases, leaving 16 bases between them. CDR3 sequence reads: CASSARALPVSGNTIYF. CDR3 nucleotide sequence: TGTGCCAGCAGTGCCCGGGCACTTCCAGTCTCTGGAAACACCATATATTTT.

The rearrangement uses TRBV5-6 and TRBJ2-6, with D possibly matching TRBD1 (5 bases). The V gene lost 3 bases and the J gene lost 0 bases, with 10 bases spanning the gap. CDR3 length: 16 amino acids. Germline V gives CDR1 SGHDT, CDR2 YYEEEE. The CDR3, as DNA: TGTGCCAGCAGCTGGGGCAGGAGCTCTGGGGCCAACGTCCTGACTTTC. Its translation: CASSWGRSSGANVLTF.

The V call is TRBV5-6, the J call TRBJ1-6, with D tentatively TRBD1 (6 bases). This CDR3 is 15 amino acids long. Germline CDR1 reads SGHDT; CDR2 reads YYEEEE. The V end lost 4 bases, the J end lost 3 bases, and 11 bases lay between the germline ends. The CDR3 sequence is CASSTDRIYNSPLHF. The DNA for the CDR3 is TGTGCCAGCAGCACCGACAGGATCTATAATTCACCCCTCCACTTT.

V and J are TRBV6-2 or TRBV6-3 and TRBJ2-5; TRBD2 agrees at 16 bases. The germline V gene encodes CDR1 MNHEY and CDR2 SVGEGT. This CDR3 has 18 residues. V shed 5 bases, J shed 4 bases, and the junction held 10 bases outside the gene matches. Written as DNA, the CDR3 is TGTGCCAGCAGTCCACCCGGGACTAGCGGGGGGGCTATAGAGACCCAGTACTTC. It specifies CASSPPGTSGGAIETQYF.

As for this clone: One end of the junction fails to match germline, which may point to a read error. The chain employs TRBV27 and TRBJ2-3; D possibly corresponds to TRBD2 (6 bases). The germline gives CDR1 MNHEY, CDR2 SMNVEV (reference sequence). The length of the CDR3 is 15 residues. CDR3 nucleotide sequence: TGTGCCAGCAGTCAATCATCGGGGGTCACAAATACGCAGTATTTT. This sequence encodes CASSQSSGVTNTQYF.

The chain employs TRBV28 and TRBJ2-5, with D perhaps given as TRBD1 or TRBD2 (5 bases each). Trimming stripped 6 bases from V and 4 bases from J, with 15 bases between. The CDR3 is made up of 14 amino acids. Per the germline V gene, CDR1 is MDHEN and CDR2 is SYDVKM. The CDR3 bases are TGTGCCAGCAGCACTGCGGGTAGGGGAGAGACCCAGTACTTC. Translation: CASSTAGRGETQYF. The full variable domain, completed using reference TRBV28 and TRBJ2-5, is DVKVTQSSRYLVKRTGEKVFLECVQDMDHENMFWYRQDPGLGLRLIYFSYDVKMKEKGDIPEGYSVSREKKERFSLILESASTNQTSMYLCASSTAGRGETQYFGPGTRLLVL.

The CDR3 loop reads CASSYRSSYEQYF. Written as DNA, the CDR3 is TGTGCCAGCAGTTACAGGAGCTCCTACGAGCAGTACTTC. The chain links TRBV6-5 to TRBJ2-7; D ambiguous. Trimming stripped 2 bases from V and 0 bases from J, with 5 bases between. The germline CDR1 and CDR2 sequences are MNHEY and SVGAGI. The CDR3 consists of 13 residues.

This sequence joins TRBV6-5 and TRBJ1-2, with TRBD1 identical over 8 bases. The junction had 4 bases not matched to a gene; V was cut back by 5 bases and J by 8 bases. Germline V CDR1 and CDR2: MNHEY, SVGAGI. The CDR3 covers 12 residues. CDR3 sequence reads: CASSRTGRGYTF. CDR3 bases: TGTGCCAGCAGTAGGACAGGGCGCGGCTACACCTTC.

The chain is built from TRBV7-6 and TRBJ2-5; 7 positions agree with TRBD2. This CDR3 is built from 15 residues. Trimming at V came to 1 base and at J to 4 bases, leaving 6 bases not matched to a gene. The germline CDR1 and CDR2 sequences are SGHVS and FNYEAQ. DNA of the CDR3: TGTGCCAGCAGCTTAGTTGGGGGAGGGCCAGAGACCCAGTACTTC. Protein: CASSLVGGGPETQYF.

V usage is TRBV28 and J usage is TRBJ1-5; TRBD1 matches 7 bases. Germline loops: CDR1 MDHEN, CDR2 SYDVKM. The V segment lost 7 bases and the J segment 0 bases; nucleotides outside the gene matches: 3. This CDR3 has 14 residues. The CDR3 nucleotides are TGTGCCAGCACTAGGGACAGTAGCAATCAGCCCCAGCATTTT. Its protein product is CASTRDSSNQPQHF.

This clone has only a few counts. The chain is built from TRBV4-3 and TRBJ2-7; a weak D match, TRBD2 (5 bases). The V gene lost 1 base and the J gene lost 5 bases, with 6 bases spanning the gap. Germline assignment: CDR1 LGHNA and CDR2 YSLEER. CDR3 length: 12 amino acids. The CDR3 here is CASSQGRDEQYF. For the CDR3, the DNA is TGCGCCAGCAGCCAAGGGCGGGACGAGCAGTACTTC.

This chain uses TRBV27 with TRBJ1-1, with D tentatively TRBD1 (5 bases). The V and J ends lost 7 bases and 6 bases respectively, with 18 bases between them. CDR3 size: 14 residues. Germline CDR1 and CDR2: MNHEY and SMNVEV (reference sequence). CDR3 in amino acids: CASTPGRVGAEAFF. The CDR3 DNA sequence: TGTGCCAGCACCCCGGGACGGGTGGGGGCTGAAGCTTTCTTT.

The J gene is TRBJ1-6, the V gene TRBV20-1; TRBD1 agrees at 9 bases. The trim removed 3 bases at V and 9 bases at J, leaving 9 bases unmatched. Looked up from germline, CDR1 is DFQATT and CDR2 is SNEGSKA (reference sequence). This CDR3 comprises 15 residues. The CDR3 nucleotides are TGCAGTGCTAGTGACTGGGACAGGGATGCTTCACCCCTCCACTTT. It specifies CSASDWDRDASPLHF.

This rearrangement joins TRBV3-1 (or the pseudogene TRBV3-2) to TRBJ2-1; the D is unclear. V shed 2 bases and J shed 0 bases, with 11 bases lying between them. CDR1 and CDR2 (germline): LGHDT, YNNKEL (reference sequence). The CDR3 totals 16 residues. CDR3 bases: TGTGCCAGCAGCCAATATAGAGGAAGCTCCTACAATGAGCAGTTCTTC. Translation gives CASSQYRGSSYNEQFF.

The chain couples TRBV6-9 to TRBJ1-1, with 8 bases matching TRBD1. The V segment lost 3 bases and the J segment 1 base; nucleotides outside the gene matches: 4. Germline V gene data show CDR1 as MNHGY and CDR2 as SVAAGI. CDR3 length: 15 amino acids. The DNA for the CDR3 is TGTGCCAGCAGTTACGGCCAGGGGGCGAACACTGAAGCTTTCTTT. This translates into CASSYGQGANTEAFF.

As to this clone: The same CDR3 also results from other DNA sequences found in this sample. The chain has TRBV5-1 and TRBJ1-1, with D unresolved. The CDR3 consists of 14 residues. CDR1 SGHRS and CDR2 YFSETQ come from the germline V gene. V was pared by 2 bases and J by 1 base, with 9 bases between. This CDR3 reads CASSLGPQNTEAFF. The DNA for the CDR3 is TGCGCCAGCAGCTTAGGCCCCCAGAACACTGAAGCTTTCTTT.

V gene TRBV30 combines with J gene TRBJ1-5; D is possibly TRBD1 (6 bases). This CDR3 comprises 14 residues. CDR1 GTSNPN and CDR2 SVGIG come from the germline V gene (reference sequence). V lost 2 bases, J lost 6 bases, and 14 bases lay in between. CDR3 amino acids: CAWSWQGRFQPQHF. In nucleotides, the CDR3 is TGTGCCTGGAGTTGGCAGGGGAGGTTTCAGCCCCAGCATTTT.

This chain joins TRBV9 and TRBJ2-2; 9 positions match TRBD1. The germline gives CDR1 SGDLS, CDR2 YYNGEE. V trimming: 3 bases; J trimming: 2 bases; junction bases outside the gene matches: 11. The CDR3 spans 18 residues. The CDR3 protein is CASSALSGTGRNTGELFF. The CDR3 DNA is TGTGCCAGCAGCGCCCTTTCCGGGACAGGGAGAAACACCGGGGAGCTGTTTTTT.

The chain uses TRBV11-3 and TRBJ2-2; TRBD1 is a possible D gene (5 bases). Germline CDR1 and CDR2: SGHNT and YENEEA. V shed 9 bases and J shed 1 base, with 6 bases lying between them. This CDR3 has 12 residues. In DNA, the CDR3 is TGTGCCAGTCAGGGGAACACCGGGGAGCTGTTTTTT. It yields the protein CASQGNTGELFF.

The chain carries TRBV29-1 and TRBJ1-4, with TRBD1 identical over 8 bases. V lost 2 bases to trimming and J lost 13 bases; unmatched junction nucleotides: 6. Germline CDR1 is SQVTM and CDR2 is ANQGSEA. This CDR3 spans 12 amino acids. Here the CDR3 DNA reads TGCAGCGTTGAATGGAACAGGGGGGGACTGTTTTTT. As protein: CSVEWNRGGLFF.

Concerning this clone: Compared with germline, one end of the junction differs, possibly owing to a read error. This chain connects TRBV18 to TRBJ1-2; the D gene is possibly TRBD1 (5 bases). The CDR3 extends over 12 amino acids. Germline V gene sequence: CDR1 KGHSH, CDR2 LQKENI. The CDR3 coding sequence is TGTGCCAGCTCAGCGTCACAAGGGGAAAGCGCCTTC. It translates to CASSASQGESAF.

As DNA, the CDR3 is TGTGCCAGCAGCCGTCCCGGGACAGCCGTTAACACTGAAGCTTTCTTT. This sequence encodes CASSRPGTAVNTEAFF. V usage is TRBV28 and J usage is TRBJ1-1; 7 nucleotides line up with TRBD1. V gave up 6 bases and J gave up 2 bases; unmatched junction bases: 12. CDR3 length equals 16 residues. Germline V gene lookup returns CDR1 MDHEN and CDR2 SYDVKM.

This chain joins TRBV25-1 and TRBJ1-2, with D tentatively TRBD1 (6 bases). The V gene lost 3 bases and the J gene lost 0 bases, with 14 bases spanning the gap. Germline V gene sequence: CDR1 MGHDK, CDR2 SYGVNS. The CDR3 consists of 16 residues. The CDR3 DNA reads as TGTGCCAGCAGTGACCCCGGGACATCTACTAACTATGGCTACACCTTC. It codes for CASSDPGTSTNYGYTF.

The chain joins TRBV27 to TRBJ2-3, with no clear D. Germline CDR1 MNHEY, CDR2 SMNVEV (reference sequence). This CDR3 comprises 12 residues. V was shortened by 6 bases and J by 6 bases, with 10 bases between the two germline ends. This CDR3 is CASRGKGDTQYF. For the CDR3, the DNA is TGTGCCAGCAGGGGAAAAGGGGATACGCAGTATTTT.

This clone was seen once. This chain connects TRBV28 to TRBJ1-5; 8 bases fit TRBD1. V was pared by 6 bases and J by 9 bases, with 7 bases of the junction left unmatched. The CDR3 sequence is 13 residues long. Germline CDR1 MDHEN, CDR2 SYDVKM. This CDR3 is CASRAGQGWPQHF. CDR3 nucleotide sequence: TGTGCCAGCAGAGCAGGACAGGGATGGCCCCAGCATTTT.